This record looks at one T cell receptor beta chain sequence and its context. No antigen is known for it. The data belong to a study of high-grade serous ovarian cancer treatment subgroups. Overall study context: Each sample yielded on average about 7,000 unique TCR beta rearrangements from approximately 15,000 reads.

Germline values: CDR1 MNHEY, CDR2 SVGAGI. The CDR3 spans 13 residues. With 6 bases removed from V and 2 bases from J, the gap between germline ends came to 9 bases. The tumor samples were collected prior to definitive surgery or chemotherapy. Here immunoSEQ multiplex PCR was the method, and the copy in TCRdb shows in-frame clones only, minus some. This table has about 15,000 clones, 73% appearing once. Findings and caveats of the study: Same-patient tumor repertoires overlapped at about 0.095 to 0.8; different patients barely overlapped. Higher neoantigen levels went with greater TCR clonal relatedness. Bulk tumor TCR sequencing gave no spatial information.

The rearrangement joins TRBV6-5 to TRBJ2-3; D remains unclear. The sequenced material came from tumor tissue. This TCR came from a human donor with high-grade serous ovarian cancer. In DNA form, the CDR3 reads TGTGCCAGCAGGTTAGACGACACAGATACGCAGTATTTT. Its translation is CASRLDDTDTQYF.